This TCR beta chain was retrieved from a study of cytomegalovirus exposure and HLA in healthy donors. Whole-study context: Early on, a data release was issued that held roughly 80 million unique TCRs from HLA-typed donors. Findings and limits, study-wide: Near-uniform donor sequencing depth was presumed by presence/absence analyses. Upon later analysis, HLA-associated TCR beta chains proved more clonally expanded than other, equally common chains. The study listed roughly 160 cytomegalovirus-associated TCR beta chains.

For this clone: Its specificity is not known.

This PCR relied on a set of 60 Vbeta primers and 13 Jbeta primers. TCRdb's copy holds only in-frame clones and misses some; the assay was immunoSEQ multiplex PCR. The ten top clones account for 0.65% to 0.75%, within a sample of 150,000 to 200,000 clones. The CDR3 is 15 amino acids. Trimming took 6 bases from V and 2 from J; bases not matched to a gene: 9. The V gene's germline CDR1 is MNHNY and CDR2 SVGAGI (reference sequence). Input material: PBMCs. The sequence was collected from a boy younger than 18 in good health and CMV-seronegative. The rearrangement joins TRBV6-6 to TRBJ1-1, with 7 bases aligning to TRBD1. CDR3 in amino acids: CASRGSTGANTEAFF. DNA of the CDR3: TGTGCCAGCAGGGGTTCAACAGGGGCCAACACTGAAGCTTTCTTT.